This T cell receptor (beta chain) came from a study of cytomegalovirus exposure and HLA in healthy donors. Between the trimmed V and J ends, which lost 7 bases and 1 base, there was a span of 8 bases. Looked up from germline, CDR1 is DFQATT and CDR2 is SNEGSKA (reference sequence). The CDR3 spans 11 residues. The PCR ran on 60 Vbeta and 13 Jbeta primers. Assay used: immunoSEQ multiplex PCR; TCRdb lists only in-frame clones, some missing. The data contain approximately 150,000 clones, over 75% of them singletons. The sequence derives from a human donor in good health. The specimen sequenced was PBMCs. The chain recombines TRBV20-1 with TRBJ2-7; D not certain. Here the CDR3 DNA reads TGCAGTGGTACTACTTCCTACGAGCAGTACTTC. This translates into CSGTTSYEQYF.